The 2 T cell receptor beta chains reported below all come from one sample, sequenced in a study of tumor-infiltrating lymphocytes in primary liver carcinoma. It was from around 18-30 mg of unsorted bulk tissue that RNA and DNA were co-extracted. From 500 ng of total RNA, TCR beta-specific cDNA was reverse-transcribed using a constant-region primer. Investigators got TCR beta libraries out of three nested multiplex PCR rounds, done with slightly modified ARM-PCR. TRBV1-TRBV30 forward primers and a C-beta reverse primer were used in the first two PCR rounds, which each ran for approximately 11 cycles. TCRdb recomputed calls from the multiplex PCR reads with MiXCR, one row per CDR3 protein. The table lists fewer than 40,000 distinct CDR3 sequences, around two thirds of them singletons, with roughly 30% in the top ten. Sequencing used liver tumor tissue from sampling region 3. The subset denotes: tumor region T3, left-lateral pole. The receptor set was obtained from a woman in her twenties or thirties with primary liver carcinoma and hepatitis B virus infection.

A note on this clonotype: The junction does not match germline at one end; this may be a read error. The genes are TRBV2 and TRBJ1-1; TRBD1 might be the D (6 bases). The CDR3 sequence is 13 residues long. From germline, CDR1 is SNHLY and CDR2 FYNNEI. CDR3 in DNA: TGTGCCAGCAGCGACCAGGGGAACACTGAAGCCGTCTTT. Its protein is CASSDQGNTEAVF.

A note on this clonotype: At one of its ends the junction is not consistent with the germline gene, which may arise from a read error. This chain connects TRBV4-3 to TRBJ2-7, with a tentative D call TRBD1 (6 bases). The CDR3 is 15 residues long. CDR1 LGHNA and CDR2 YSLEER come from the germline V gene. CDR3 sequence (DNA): TGCGCCAGTAGCCAAGATCGATGTACAGGGCGGCAGCAGTACTTC. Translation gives CASSQDRCTGRQQYF.